The 7 T cell receptor beta chains below were found in one sample sequenced in a study of blood T cell repertoires in COVID-19. Assay: immunoSEQ multiplex PCR; the TCRdb copy retains only in-frame clones and omits some. Here the sample spans 85,000 to 120,000 clones, around 90% being singletons. Material: peripheral blood. All receptors come from a man aged 50 to 60 with active COVID-19.

The V call is TRBV5-1, the J call TRBJ2-2, with a tentative D call TRBD1 (6 bases). The CDR3 extends over 15 amino acids. Germline lookup yields CDR1 SGHRS and CDR2 YFSETQ. Trimming pared 0 bases from V and 4 bases from J, leaving 10 bases between. The DNA of the CDR3 is TGCGCCAGCAGCTTGGTGCAGGGGCCCACCGGGGAGCTGTTTTTT. Translation gives CASSLVQGPTGELFF.

This clone occurred once. The V call is TRBV7-9, the J call TRBJ2-7, with D maybe TRBD2 (5 bases). Between the trimmed V and J ends, which lost 5 bases and 2 bases, there was a span of 22 bases. The CDR3 contains 17 residues. From germline, CDR1 is SEHNR and CDR2 FQNEAQ (reference sequence). In nucleotides, the CDR3 is TGTGCCAGCAGCCCCTCCGGGATCGGCGGAGGCACCTACGAGCAGTACTTC. The encoded protein is CASSPSGIGGGTYEQYF.

The gene calls are TRBV5-8 and TRBJ2-7, with TRBD1 matching 8 bases. The ends lost 3 bases at V and 2 bases at J; junction bases unmatched: 16. The CDR3 loop spans 18 amino acids. Germline assignment: CDR1 SGHTS and CDR2 YDEGEE. CDR3 residues: CASSSRDRRKSITYEQYF. As DNA, the CDR3 is TGTGCCAGCAGCTCGCGGGACAGGAGAAAATCTATCACCTACGAGCAGTACTTC.

The chain links TRBV9 to TRBJ2-1; D is possibly TRBD1 (6 bases). Germline V lookup: CDR1 SGDLS, CDR2 YYNGEE. V was shortened by 0 bases and J by 5 bases, with 15 bases between the two germline ends. The CDR3 spans 16 residues. The CDR3 spells CASSVEARGRNNEQFF. The DNA of the CDR3 is TGTGCCAGCAGCGTAGAGGCCAGGGGCAGAAACAATGAGCAGTTCTTC.

V gene TRBV7-2 combines with J gene TRBJ2-3; 12 nucleotides align to TRBD2. V shed 4 bases and J 8 bases; nucleotides not matched to a gene: 1. This CDR3 is 13 amino acids long. Germline V CDR1 and CDR2: SGHTA, FQGNSA. CDR3 sequence: CASSSLAGGTQYF. CDR3 nucleotide sequence: TGTGCCAGCAGCTCACTAGCGGGGGGTACGCAGTATTTT.

The chain couples TRBV7-2 to TRBJ1-4, with 7 positions matching TRBD1. V was pared by 1 base and J by 5 bases, with 1 base of the junction left unmatched. The CDR3 sequence is 14 residues long. Looked up from germline, CDR1 is SGHTA and CDR2 is FQGNSA. This chain's CDR3 is CASSLGQGNEKLFF. DNA of the CDR3: TGTGCCAGCAGCTTAGGACAGGGAAATGAAAAACTGTTTTTT.

This chain joins TRBV11-2 and TRBJ1-6, with D perhaps TRBD1 (6 bases). The ends were cut back, 5 bases at V and 10 bases at J, with 21 bases in the middle. CDR1 is SGHAT, CDR2 FQNNGV, per germline. The CDR3 consists of 16 residues. This CDR3 is CASSPTQGPRGSPLHF. CDR3 DNA: TGTGCCAGCAGCCCCACCCAGGGGCCAAGGGGGTCACCCCTCCACTTT.